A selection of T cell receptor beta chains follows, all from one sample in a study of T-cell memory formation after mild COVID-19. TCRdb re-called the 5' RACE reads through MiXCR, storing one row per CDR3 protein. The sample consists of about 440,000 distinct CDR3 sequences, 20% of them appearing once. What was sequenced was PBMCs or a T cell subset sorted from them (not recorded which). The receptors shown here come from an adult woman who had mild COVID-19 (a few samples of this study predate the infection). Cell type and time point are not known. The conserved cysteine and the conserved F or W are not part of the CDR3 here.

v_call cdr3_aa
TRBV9 ASTAGLSDNEQF
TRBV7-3 ASSLQGAGAF
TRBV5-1 ASSLVGGGGRAF
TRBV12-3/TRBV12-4 ASSPRTSQVTDTQY
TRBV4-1 ASSQVGPAVSGETQY
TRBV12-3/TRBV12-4 ASSSSGQGLRGRNEQF
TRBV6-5 ASSYSSLGAGENTGELF
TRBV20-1 SAYRDRGIDYGYT
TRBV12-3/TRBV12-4 ASSLTSWGPDTQY
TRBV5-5 ASSLVTGGGTDTQY
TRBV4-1 ASSQILGEANEKLF
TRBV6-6 ASNQREASTDTQY
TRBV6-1 ASSPLGGIRASNQPQH
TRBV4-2 ASSQEGVKTEAF
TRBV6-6 ASRTYVQETQY
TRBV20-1 TARATNEKLF
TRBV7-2 ASSLMVTVLNTEAF
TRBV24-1 ATSEDHGYT
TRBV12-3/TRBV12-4 ASSLGRSGYNEQF
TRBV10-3 AISSKGNYEQY
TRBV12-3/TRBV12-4 ASGYVPSGRRVGEQF
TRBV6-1 ASSVGTSGYGFWETQY
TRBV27 ASSFRDRVTDTQY
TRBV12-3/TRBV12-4 ASSLSQFEQY
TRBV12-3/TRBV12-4 ASRGLQAGELF
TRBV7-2 ASSLRPADRAYNEQF
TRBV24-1 ATSDSAGLGGYT
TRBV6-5 ASSYSSGKNTEAF
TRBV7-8 ASSWEVVSQETQY
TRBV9 ASSEGGGINQPQH
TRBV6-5 ASSYRPSGGQYYEQY
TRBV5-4 ASRRAGGPLLHNEQF
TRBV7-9 ASSFRVSTEAF
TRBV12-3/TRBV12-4 ASSLKRGRNEQF
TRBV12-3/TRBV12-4 ASTIGLSGNTIY
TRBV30 ARGINTGELF
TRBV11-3 ASSQQASGYRETQY
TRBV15 ATSRDLKEGGYT
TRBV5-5 ASSLLVTTEETQY
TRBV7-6 ASSLMGQRRDTQY
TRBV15 ATSRGDRGAYGYT